The clone carrying this T cell receptor (beta chain) has a count of ten or more. Its antigen remains unidentified. The sample comes from a study of Graves' ophthalmopathy and Graves' hyperthyroidism. The authors amplified TCR beta CDR3 regions, and they did so from RNA transcripts for repertoire sequencing. HTBI-primed RT-PCR formed the first round, and a multiplex PCR formed the second. TCRdb reprocessed the multiplex PCR reads via MiXCR and lists one record per CDR3 protein. Among about 1.2 million distinct CDR3 sequences listed, about 35% were seen once. The study's findings and limits: Most expanded thyroid clonotypes above 0.001 frequency also appeared in blood.

CDR3 length: 16 residues. CDR1 and CDR2 (germline): SGHTA, FQGNSA. With 5 bases removed from V and 2 bases from J, the gap between germline ends came to 13 bases. Other autoimmune diseases, uncontrolled infections, pregnancy and lactation each led to patient exclusion. Each diagnosis was determined on the basis of clinical symptoms, serum thyroxine, TRAb, thyroid ultrasound and orbital computed tomography. The sequenced material came from peripheral blood or thyroid tissue (not recorded which). The V and J genes are TRBV7-2 and TRBJ2-6; D could derive from TRBD1 or TRBD2 (6 bases each). The sequence was collected from an adult man with Graves' hyperthyroidism. CDR3 sequence (DNA): TGTGCCAGCAGCCCGAGGAGGGGGACTGGGGCCAACGTCCTGACTTTC. Its translation is CASSPRRGTGANVLTF.